These 9 T cell receptor beta chains originate from one sample sequenced in a study of T cell responses to AZD1222 COVID-19 vaccine. Profiled with immunoSEQ multiplex PCR; TCRdb holds only in-frame clones, not every one. The table includes 130,000 to 150,000 clones, around 90% detected once. The specimen was peripheral blood, collected on day 0 of AZD1222 vaccination. These receptors all stem from an adult in good health.

The chain carries TRBV6-5 and TRBJ2-7; 12 nucleotides agree with TRBD1. The CDR3 totals 14 residues. Germline V gene lookup returns CDR1 MNHEY and CDR2 SVGAGI. V lost 6 bases to trimming and J lost 5 bases; unmatched junction nucleotides: 5. CDR3 bases: TGTGCCAGCAGCGCCGGGACAGGGGGCGACGAGCAGTACTTC. Amino acids: CASSAGTGGDEQYF.

The CDR3 loop is CASSLVSDNTGELFF. The CDR3 DNA is TGTGCCAGCAGCTTAGTTTCGGATAACACCGGGGAGCTGTTTTTT. The V and J genes are TRBV7-6 and TRBJ2-2; D remains ambiguous. The length of the CDR3 is 15 residues. Germline V CDR1 and CDR2: SGHVS, FNYEAQ. The ends were cut back, 1 base at V and 2 bases at J, with 8 bases in the middle.

The V call is TRBV30, the J call TRBJ1-4, with a possible D match to TRBD1 (6 bases). CDR3 length: 14 amino acids. Trimming left V 0 bases short and J 7 bases short, with 12 bases between. In germline, CDR1 is GTSNPN, CDR2 SVGIG (reference sequence). CDR3 region: CAWSVRGGGEKLFF. CDR3 sequence (DNA): TGTGCCTGGAGTGTAAGAGGGGGTGGTGAAAAACTGTTTTTT.

V and J are TRBV11-3 and TRBJ2-2; 13 bases match TRBD2. Losses at the gene ends were 5 bases for V and 3 bases for J; bases not matched to a gene: 6. The CDR3 extends over 17 amino acids. Germline V CDR1 and CDR2: SGHNT, YENEEA. The CDR3 bases are TGTGCCAGCAGCCAAAACGGACTAGCGGGAGACACCGGGGAGCTGTTTTTT. Translated: CASSQNGLAGDTGELFF.

The V gene is TRBV6-6, the J gene TRBJ1-1; D may be TRBD1 (5 bases). Germline CDR1 reads MNHNY; CDR2 reads SVGAGI (reference sequence). The CDR3 length is 13 residues. V was trimmed by 4 bases and J by 4 bases, leaving 10 bases between them. The CDR3 protein is CASSWTPSTEAFF. The CDR3 coding sequence is TGTGCCAGCAGTTGGACACCTTCCACTGAAGCTTTCTTT.

This chain connects TRBV13 to TRBJ2-7; 7 nucleotides line up with TRBD1. Germline CDR1 PRHDT, CDR2 FYEKMQ (reference sequence). Trimming cost V 5 bases and J 5 bases; bases outside gene matches: 12. This CDR3 is built from 15 residues. The CDR3 is CASSNTGDPFHEQYF. CDR3 in DNA: TGTGCCAGCAGCAATACAGGGGATCCCTTCCACGAGCAGTACTTC.

J is TRBJ1-5 and V is TRBV27; D might be TRBD1 (5 bases). V lost 1 base to trimming and J lost 9 bases, with 10 bases between them. The CDR3 runs 13 residues. Germline lookup yields CDR1 MNHEY and CDR2 SMNVEV (reference sequence). The chain's CDR3 is CASSLLGPWPQHF. CDR3 DNA sequence: TGTGCCAGCAGTTTATTGGGACCCTGGCCCCAGCATTTT.

The chain has TRBV11-2 and TRBJ1-3; D is possibly TRBD1 (6 bases). The CDR3 consists of 18 residues. V lost 5 bases to trimming and J lost 5 bases, with 25 bases between them. In germline, CDR1 is SGHAT, CDR2 FQNNGV. The CDR3 loop reads CASSPRNLPGHRRNTIYF. In nucleotides, the CDR3 is TGTGCCAGCAGCCCGAGAAACCTACCGGGACACCGAAGAAACACCATATATTTT.

This clone showed up just once. This chain uses TRBV15 with TRBJ2-5; D might be TRBD1 (6 bases). This CDR3 contains 14 residues. The germline V gene has CDR1 LNHNV and CDR2 YYDKDF (reference sequence). V was trimmed by 3 bases and J by 3 bases, leaving 11 bases between them. Here the CDR3 reads CATSSQGMEETQYF. CDR3 DNA sequence: TGTGCCACCAGCAGTCAGGGGATGGAAGAGACCCAGTACTTC.